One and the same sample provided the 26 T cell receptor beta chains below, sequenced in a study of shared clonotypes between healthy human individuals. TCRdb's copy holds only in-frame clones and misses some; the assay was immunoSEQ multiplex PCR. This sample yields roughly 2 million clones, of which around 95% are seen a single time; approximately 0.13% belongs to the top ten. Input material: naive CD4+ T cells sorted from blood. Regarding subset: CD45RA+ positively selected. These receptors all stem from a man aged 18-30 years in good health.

The CDR3, as DNA: TGTGCCAGCAGATCTCAGGGAGGAAATTCACCCCTCCACTTT. Translating it yields CASRSQGGNSPLHF. The genes are TRBV6-5 and TRBJ1-6, with D tentatively TRBD1 (5 bases). CDR1 and CDR2 (germline): MNHEY, SVGAGI. V lost 6 bases, J lost 7 bases, and 13 bases lay in between. The CDR3 length is 14 residues.

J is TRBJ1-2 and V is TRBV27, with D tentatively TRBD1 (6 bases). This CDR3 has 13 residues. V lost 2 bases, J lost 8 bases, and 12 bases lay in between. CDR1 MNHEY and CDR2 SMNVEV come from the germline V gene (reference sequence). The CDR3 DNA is TGTGCCAGCAGTTTAAATCAGGGGTGGGGCTACACCTTC. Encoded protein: CASSLNQGWGYTF.

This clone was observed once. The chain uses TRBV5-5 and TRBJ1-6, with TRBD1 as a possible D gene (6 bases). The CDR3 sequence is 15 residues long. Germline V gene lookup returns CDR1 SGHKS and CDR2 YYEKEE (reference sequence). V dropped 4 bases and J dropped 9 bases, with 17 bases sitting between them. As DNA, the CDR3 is TGTGCCAGCAGCCCCAGATGGGACAAAGGTTCACCCCTCCACTTT. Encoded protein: CASSPRWDKGSPLHF.

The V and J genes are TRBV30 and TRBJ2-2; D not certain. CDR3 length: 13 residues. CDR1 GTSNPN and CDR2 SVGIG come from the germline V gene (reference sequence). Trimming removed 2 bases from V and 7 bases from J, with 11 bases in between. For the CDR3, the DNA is TGTGCCTGGAGTACCTCCCTAGGCGGGGAGCTGTTTTTT. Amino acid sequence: CAWSTSLGGELFF.

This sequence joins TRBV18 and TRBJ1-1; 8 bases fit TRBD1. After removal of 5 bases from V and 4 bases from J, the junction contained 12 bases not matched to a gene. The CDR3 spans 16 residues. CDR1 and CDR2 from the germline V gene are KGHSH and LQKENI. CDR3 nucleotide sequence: TGTGCCAGCTCATCGAATACAGGGGGTGCGACCACTGAAGCTTTCTTT. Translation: CASSSNTGGATTEAFF. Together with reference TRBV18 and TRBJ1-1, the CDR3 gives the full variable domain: NAGVMQNPRHLVRRRGQEARLRCSPMKGHSHVYWYRQLPEEGLKFMVYLQKENIIDESGMPKERFSAEFPKEGPSILRIQQVVRGDSAAYFCASSSNTGGATTEAFFGQGTRLTVV.

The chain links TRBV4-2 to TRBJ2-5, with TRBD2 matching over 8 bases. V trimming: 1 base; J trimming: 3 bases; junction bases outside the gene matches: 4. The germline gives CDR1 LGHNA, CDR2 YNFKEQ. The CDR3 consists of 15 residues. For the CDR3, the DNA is TGTGCCAGCAGCCAAGCGGGAGGGGTGGAAGAGACCCAGTACTTC. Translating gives CASSQAGGVEETQYF.

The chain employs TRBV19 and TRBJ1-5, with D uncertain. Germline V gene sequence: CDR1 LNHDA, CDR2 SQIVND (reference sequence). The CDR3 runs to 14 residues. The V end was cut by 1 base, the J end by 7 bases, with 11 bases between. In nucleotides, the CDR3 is TGTGCCAGTAGTATAGGTGCGGGTAGGCAGCCCCAGCATTTT. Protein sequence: CASSIGAGRQPQHF.

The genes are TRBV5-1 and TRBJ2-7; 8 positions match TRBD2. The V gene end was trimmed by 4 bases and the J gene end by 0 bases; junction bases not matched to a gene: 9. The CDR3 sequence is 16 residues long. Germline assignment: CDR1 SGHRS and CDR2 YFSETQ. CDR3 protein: CASSTEGLAPSYEQYF. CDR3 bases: TGCGCCAGCAGCACTGAAGGACTAGCACCCTCCTACGAGCAGTACTTC.

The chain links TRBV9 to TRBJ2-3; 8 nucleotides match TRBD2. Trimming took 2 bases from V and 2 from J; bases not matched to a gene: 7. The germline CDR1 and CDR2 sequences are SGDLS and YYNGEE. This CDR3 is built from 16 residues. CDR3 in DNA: TGTGCCAGCAGCGTCCCGACTAGCGCAGACACAGATACGCAGTATTTT. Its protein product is CASSVPTSADTDTQYF. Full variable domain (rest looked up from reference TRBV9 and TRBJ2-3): DSGVTQTPKHLITATGQRVTLRCSPRSGDLSVYWYQQSLDQGLQFLIQYYNGEERAKGNILERFSAQQFPDLHSELNLSSLELGDSALYFCASSVPTSADTDTQYFGPGTRLTVL.

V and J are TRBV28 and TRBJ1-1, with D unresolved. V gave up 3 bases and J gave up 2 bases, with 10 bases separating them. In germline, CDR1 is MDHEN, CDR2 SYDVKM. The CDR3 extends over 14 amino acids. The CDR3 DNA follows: TGTGCCAGCAGTTTCCTCCCGCGAAACACTGAAGCTTTCTTT. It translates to CASSFLPRNTEAFF.

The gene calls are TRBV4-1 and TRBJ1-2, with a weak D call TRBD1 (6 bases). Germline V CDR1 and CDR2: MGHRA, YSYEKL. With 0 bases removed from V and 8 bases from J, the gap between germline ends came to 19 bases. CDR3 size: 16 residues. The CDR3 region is CASSQDLAGASRGYTF. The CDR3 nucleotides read TGCGCCAGCAGCCAAGATTTGGCAGGGGCATCGAGAGGCTACACCTTC.

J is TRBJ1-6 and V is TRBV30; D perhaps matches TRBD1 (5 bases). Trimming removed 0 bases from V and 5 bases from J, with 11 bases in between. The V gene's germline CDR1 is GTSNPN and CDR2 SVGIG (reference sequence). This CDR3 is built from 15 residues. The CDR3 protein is CAWSVSRGDNSPLHF. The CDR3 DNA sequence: TGTGCCTGGAGTGTAAGTAGGGGTGATAATTCACCCCTCCACTTT. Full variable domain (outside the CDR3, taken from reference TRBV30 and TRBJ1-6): SQTIHQWPATLVQPVGSPLSLECTVEGTSNPNLYWYRQAAGRGLQLLFYSVGIGQISSEVPQNLSASRPQDRQFILSSKKLLLSDSGFYLCAWSVSRGDNSPLHFGNGTRLTVT.

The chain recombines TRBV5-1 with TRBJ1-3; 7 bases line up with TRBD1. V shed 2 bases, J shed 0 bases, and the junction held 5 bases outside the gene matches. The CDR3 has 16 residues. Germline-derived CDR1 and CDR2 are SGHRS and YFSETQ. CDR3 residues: CASSLQGRSSGNTIYF. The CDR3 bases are TGCGCCAGCAGCTTACAGGGGAGAAGCTCTGGAAACACCATATATTTT.

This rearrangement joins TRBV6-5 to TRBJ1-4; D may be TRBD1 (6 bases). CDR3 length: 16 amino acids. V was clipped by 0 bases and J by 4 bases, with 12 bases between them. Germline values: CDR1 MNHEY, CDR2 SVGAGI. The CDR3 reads CASSYSQGKGNEKLFF. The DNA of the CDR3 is TGTGCCAGCAGTTACTCTCAGGGGAAGGGTAATGAAAAACTGTTTTTT.

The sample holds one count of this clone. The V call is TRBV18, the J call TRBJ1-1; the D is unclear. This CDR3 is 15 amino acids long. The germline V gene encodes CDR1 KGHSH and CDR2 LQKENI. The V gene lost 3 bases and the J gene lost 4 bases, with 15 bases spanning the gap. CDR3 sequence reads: CASSPPARTGTEAFF. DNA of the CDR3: TGTGCCAGCTCACCCCCGGCAAGAACCGGCACTGAAGCTTTCTTT.

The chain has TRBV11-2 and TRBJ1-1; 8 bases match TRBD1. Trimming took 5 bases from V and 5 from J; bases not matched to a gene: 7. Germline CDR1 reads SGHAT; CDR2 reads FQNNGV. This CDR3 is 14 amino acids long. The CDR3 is CASSGQGSITEAFF. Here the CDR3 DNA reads TGTGCCAGCAGCGGACAGGGTTCAATAACTGAAGCTTTCTTT.

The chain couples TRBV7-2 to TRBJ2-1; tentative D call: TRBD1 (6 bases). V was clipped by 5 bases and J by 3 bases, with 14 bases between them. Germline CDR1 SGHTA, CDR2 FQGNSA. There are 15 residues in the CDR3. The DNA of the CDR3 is TGTGCCAGCAGCCACACTACAGGGCTCTACAATGAGCAGTTCTTC. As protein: CASSHTTGLYNEQFF.

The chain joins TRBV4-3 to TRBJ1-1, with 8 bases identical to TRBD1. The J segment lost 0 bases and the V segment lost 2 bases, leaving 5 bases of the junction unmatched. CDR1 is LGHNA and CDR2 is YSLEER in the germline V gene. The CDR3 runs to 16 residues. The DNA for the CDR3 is TGCGCCAGCAGCCAACAGGGGGCGGGGGTGAACACTGAAGCTTTCTTT. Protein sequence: CASSQQGAGVNTEAFF.

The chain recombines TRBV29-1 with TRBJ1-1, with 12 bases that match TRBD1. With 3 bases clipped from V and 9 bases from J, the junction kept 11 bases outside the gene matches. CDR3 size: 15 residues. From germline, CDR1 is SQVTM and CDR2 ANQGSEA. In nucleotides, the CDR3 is TGCAGCGTTGATCATTTGGGACAGGGGGCGACCCAAGCTTTCTTT. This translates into CSVDHLGQGATQAFF.

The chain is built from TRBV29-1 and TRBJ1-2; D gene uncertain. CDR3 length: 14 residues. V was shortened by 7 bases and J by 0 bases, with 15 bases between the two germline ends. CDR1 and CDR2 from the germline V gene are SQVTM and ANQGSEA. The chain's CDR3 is CSASGWDANYGYTF. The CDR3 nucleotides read TGCAGCGCCTCGGGGTGGGATGCTAACTATGGCTACACCTTC.

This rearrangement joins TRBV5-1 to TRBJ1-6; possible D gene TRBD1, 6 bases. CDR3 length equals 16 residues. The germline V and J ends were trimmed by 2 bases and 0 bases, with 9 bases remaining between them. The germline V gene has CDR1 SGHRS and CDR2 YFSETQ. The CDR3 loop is CASSFQGSSYNSPLHF. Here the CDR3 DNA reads TGCGCCAGCAGCTTTCAGGGGAGCTCCTATAATTCACCCCTCCACTTT.

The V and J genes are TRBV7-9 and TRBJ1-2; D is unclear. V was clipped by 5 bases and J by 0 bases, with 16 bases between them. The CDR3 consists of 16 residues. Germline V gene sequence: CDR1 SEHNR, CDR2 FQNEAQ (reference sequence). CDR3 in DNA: TGTGCCAGCAGCCCGCCGGGCGCGCCGACTAACTATGGCTACACCTTC. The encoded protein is CASSPPGAPTNYGYTF.

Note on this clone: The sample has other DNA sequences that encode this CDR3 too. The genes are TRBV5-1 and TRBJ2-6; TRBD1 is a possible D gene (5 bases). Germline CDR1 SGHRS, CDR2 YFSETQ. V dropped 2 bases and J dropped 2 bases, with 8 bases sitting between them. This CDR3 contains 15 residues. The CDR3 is CASSFDSTGANVLTF. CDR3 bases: TGCGCCAGCAGCTTCGACAGTACTGGGGCCAACGTCCTGACTTTC.

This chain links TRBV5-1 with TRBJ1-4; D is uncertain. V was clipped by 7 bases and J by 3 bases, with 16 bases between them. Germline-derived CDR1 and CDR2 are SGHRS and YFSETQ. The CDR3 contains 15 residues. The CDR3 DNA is TGCGCCAGCGGCCCTACGGGAGGACCTAATGAAAAACTGTTTTTT. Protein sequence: CASGPTGGPNEKLFF.

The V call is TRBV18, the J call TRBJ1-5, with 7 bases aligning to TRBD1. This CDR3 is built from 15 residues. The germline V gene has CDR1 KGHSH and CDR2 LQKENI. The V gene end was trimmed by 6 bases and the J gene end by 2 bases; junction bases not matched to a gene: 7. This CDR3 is CASSAGTAGNQPQHF. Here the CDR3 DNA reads TGTGCCAGCTCGGCCGGGACAGCGGGCAATCAGCCCCAGCATTTT.

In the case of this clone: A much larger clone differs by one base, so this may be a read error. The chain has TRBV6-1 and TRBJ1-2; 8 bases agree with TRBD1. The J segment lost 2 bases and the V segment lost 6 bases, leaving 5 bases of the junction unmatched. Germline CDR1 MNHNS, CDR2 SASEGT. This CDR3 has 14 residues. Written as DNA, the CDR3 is TGTGCCAGCAGGCTCGGACAGGGAAACTATGGCTACACCTTC. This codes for CASRLGQGNYGYTF.